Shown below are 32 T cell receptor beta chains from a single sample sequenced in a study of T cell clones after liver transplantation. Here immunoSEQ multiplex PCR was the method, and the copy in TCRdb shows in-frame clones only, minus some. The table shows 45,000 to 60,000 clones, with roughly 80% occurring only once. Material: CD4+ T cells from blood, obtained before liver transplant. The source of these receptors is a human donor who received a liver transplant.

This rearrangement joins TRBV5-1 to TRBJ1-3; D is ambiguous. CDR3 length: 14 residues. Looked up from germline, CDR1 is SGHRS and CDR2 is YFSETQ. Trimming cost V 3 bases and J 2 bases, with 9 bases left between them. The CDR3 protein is CASSSPGAGNTIYF. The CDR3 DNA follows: TGCGCCAGCAGCTCACCCGGGGCTGGAAACACCATATATTTT.

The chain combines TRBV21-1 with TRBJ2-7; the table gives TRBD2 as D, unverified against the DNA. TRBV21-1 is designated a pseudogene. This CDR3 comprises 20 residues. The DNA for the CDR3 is TGTGCCAGCAGCAGGAAAAGAGCGGGAGGTTCCCCTGATCGTGGCTACGAGCAGTACTTC. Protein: CASSRKRAGGSPDRGYEQYF.

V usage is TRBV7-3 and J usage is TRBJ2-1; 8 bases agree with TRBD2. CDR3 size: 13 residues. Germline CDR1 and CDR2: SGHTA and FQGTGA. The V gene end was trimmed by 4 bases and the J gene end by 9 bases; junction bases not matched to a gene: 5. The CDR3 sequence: CASSSKLAAEQFF. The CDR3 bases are TGTGCCAGCAGCTCAAAACTAGCGGCTGAGCAGTTCTTC.

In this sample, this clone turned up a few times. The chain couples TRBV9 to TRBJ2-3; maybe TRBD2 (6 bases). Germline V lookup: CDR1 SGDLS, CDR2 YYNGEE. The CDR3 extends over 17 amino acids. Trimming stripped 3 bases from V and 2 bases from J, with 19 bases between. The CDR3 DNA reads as TGTGCCAGCAGCGCCCCCGGGACTCTAAGGCCCACAGATACGCAGTATTTT. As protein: CASSAPGTLRPTDTQYF.

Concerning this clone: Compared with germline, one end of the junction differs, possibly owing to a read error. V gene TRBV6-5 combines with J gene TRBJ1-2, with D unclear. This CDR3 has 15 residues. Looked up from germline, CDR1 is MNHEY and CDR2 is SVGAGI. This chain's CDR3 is CASSYSTHGPYRYTF. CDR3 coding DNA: TGTGCCAGCAGTTACTCGACACACGGACCCTATCGCTACACCTTC.

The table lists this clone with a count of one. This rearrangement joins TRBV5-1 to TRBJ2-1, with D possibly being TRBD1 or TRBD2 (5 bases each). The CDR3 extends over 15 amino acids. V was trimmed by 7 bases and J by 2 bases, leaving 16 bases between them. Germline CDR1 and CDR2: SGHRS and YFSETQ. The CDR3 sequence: CASRRGQATYNEQFF. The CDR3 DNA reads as TGCGCCAGCCGCCGGGGCCAGGCCACCTACAATGAGCAGTTCTTC. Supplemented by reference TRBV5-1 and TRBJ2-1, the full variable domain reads KAGVTQTPRYLIKTRGQQVTLSCSPISGHRSVSWYQQTPGQGLQFLFEYFSETQRNKGNFPGRFSGRQFSNSRSEMNVSTLELGDSALYLCASRRGQATYNEQFFGPGTRLTVL.

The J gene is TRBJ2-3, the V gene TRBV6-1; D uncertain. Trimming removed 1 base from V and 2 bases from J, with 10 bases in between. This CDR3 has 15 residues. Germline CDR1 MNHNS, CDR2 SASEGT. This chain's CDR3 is CASSEGSVNTDTQYF. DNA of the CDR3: TGTGCCAGCAGTGAAGGGTCTGTTAACACAGATACGCAGTATTTT.

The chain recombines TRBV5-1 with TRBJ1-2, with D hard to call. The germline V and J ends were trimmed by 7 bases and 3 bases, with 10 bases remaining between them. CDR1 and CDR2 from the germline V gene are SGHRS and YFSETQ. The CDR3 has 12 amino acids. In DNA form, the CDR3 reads TGCGCCAGCGTGGGTGATGACTATGGCTACACCTTC. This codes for CASVGDDYGYTF.

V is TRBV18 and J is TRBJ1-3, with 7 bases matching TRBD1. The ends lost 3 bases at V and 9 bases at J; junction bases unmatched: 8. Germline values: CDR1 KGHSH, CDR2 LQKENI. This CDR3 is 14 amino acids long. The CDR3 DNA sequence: TGTGCCAGCTCACCGTCTTCGGGACAGCGCACCATATATTTT. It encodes CASSPSSGQRTIYF.

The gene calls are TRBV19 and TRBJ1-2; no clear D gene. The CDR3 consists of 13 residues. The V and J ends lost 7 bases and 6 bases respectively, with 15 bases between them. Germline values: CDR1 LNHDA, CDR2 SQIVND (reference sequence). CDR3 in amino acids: CASKTRVRDGYTF. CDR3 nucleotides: TGTGCCAGTAAAACAAGGGTCCGTGATGGCTACACCTTC.

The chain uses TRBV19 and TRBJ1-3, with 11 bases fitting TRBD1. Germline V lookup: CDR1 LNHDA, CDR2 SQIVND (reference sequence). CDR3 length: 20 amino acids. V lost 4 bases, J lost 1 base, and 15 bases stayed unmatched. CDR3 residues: CASSRSTTAGQGVSGNTIYF. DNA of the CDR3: TGTGCCAGTAGTAGATCTACGACTGCGGGACAGGGGGTTTCTGGAAACACCATATATTTT.

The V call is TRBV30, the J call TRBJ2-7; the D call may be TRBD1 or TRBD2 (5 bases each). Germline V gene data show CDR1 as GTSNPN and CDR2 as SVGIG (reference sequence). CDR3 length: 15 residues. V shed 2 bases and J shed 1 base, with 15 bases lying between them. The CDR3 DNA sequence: TGTGCCTGGAGTCGAGGCAGGGACGGTTCCTACGAGCAGTACTTC. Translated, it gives CAWSRGRDGSYEQYF.

The CDR3 DNA reads as TGTGCCAGCTCACCACCGAACAGGGACAATGAGCAGTTCTTC. It is translated as CASSPPNRDNEQFF. The rearrangement uses TRBV18 and TRBJ2-1, with D possibly matching TRBD1 (6 bases). There are 14 residues in the CDR3. V lost 0 bases to trimming and J lost 5 bases, with 8 bases between them. Per the germline V gene, CDR1 is KGHSH and CDR2 is LQKENI.

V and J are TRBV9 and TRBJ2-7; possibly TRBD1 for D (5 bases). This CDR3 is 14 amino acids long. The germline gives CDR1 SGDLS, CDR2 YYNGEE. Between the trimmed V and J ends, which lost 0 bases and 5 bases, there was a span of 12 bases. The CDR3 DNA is TGTGCCAGCAGCGTAGGGACAATTAACCACGAGCAGTACTTC. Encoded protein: CASSVGTINHEQYF.

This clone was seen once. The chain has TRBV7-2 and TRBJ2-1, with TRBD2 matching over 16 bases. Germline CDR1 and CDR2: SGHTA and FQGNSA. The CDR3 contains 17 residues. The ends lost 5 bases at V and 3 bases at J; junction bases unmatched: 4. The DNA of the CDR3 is TGTGCCAGCAGCCCGGGACTAGCGGGAGGGAACTACAATGAGCAGTTCTTC. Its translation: CASSPGLAGGNYNEQFF.

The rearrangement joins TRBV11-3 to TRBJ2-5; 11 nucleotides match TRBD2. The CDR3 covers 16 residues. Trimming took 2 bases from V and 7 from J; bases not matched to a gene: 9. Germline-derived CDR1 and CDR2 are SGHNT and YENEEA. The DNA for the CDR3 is TGTGCCAGCAGCTTAAGTGGTAGCGGGAGGGTGGGGACCCAGTACTTC. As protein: CASSLSGSGRVGTQYF.

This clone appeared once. CDR3 sequence (DNA): TGCAGCGCGATCCCCGGGAGTTGGGGCTACGAGCAGTACTTC. Its translation: CSAIPGSWGYEQYF. The chain joins TRBV29-1 to TRBJ2-7, with a tentative D call TRBD2 (6 bases). V lost 7 bases and J lost 3, with 19 bases in between. CDR3 length: 14 amino acids. Germline V gives CDR1 SQVTM, CDR2 ANQGSEA.

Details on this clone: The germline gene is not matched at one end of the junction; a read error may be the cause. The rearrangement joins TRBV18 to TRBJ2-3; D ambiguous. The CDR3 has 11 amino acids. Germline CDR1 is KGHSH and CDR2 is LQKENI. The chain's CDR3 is CASSPENTQYF. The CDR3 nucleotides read TGTGCCAGCTCACCGGAAAATACTCAGTATTTT.

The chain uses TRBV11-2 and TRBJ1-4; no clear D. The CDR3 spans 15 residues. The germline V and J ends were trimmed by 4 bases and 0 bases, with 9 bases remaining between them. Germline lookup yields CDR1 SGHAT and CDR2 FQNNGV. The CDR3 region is CASSYTATTNEKLFF. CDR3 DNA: TGTGCCAGCAGCTATACAGCTACAACTAATGAAAAACTGTTTTTT.

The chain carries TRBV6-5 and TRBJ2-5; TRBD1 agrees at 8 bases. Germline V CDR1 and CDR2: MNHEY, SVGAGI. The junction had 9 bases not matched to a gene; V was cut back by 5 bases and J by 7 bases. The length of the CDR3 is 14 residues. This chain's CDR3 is CASSPQGAMGTQYF. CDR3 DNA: TGTGCCAGCAGTCCCCAGGGGGCGATGGGGACCCAGTACTTC.

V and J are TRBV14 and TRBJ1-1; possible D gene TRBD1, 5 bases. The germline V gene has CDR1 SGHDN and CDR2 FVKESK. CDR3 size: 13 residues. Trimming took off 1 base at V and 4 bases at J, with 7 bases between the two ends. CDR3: CASSQVGVTEAFF. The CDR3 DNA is TGTGCCAGCAGCCAAGTGGGGGTCACTGAAGCTTTCTTT. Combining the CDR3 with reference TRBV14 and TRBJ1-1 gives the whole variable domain EAGVTQFPSHSVIEKGQTVTLRCDPISGHDNLYWYRRVMGKEIKFLLHFVKESKQDESGMPNNRFLAERTGGTYSTLKVQPAELEDSGVYFCASSQVGVTEAFFGQGTRLTVV.

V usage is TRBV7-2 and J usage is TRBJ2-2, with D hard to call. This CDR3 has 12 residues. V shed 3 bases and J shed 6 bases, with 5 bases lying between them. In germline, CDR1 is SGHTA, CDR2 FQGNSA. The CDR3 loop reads CASSFGPGELFF. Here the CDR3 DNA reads TGTGCCAGCAGCTTTGGTCCCGGGGAGCTGTTTTTT.

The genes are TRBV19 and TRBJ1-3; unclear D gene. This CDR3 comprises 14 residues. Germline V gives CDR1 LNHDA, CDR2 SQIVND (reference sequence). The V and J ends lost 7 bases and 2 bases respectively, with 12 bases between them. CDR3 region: CASTNVRTGNTIYF. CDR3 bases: TGTGCCAGTACTAACGTTAGAACTGGAAACACCATATATTTT.

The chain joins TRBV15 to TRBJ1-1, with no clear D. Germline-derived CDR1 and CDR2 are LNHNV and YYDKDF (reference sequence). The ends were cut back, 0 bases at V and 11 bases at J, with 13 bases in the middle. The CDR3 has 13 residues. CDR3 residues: CATSRDLGQGAFF. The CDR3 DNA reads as TGTGCCACCAGCAGAGATTTAGGGCAAGGGGCTTTCTTT.

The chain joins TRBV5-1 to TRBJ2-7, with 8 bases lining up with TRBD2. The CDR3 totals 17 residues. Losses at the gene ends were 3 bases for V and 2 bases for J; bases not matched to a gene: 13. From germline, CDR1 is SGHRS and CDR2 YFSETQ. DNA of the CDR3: TGCGCCAGCAGCTCCCTTATGACTAGCGCCGTCCCCTACGAGCAGTACTTC. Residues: CASSSLMTSAVPYEQYF.

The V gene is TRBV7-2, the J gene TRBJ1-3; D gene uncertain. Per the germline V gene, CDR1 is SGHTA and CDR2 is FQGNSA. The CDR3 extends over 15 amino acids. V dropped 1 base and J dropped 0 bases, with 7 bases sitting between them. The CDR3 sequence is CASSLGFSSGNTIYF. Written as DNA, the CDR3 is TGTGCCAGCAGCTTAGGTTTCTCCTCTGGAAACACCATATATTTT.

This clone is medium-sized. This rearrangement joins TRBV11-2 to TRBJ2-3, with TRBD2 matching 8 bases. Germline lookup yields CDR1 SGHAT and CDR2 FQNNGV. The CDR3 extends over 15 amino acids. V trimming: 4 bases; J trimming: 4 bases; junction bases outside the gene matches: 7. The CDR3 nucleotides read TGTGCCAGCAGCTCCACGGGGGGGCCGTCAGATACGCAGTATTTT. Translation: CASSSTGGPSDTQYF.

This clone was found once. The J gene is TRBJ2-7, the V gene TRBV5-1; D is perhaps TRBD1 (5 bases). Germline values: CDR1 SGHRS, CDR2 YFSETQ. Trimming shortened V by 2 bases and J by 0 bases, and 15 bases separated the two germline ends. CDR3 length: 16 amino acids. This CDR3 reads CASSLKSSRVSYEQYF. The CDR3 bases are TGCGCCAGCAGCTTAAAATCTTCCAGGGTCTCCTACGAGCAGTACTTC.

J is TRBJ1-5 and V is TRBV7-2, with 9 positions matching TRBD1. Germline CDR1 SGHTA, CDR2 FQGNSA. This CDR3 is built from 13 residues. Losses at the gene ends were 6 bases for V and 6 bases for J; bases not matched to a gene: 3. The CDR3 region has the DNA TGTGCCAGCAGTCGGACAGGGGTTCAGCCCCAGCATTTT. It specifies CASSRTGVQPQHF.

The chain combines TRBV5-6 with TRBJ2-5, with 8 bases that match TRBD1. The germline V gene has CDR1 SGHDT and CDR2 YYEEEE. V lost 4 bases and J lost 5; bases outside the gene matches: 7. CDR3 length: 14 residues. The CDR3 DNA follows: TGTGCCAGCAGCCCGACAGGGGAGTGGGAGACCCAGTACTTC. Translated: CASSPTGEWETQYF.

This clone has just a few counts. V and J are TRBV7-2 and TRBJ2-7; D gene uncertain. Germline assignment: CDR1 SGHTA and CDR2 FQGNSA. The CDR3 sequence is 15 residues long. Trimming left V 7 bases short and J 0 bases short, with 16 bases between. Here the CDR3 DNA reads TGTGCCAGCACCTTTTCCGCTACCGGCTCCTACGAGCAGTACTTC. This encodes CASTFSATGSYEQYF.

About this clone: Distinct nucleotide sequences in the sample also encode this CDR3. The DNA of the CDR3 is TGTGCCAGCAGCTTAGGAAGCGGGAGGAGCACAGATACGCAGTATTTT. It codes for CASSLGSGRSTDTQYF. The chain joins TRBV7-3 to TRBJ2-3, with 9 positions matching TRBD2. Trimming took 2 bases from V and 0 from J; bases not matched to a gene: 3. The CDR3 has 16 residues. Looked up from germline, CDR1 is SGHTA and CDR2 is FQGTGA. Supplemented by reference TRBV7-3 and TRBJ2-3, the full variable domain reads GAGVSQTPSNKVTEKGKYVELRCDPISGHTALYWYRQSLGQGPEFLIYFQGTGAADDSGLPNDRFFAVRPEGSVSTLKIQRTERGDSAVYLCASSLGSGRSTDTQYFGPGTRLTVL.